The present T cell receptor (beta chain) was sequenced within a study of blood T cell repertoires in COVID-19. The V gene end was trimmed by 4 bases and the J gene end by 3 bases; junction bases not matched to a gene: 7. The germline V gene encodes CDR1 LNHDA and CDR2 SQIVND (reference sequence). CDR3 length equals 16 residues. Sequencing used immunoSEQ multiplex PCR; TCRdb keeps in-frame clones, though not all of them. The data hold 150,000 to 200,000 clones, with 70% to 90% observed a single time. This clone was seen only once. The sample comprised peripheral blood. The rearrangement uses TRBV19 and TRBJ2-1; 9 bases are shared with TRBD2. This TCR was recovered from a woman of 80 years or more in a cohort sampled during active or convalescent COVID-19. CDR3 DNA sequence: TGTGCCAGTAGTACTCAAGCGGGAGGAGGCTACAATGAGCAGTTCTTC. This gives the protein CASSTQAGGGYNEQFF.